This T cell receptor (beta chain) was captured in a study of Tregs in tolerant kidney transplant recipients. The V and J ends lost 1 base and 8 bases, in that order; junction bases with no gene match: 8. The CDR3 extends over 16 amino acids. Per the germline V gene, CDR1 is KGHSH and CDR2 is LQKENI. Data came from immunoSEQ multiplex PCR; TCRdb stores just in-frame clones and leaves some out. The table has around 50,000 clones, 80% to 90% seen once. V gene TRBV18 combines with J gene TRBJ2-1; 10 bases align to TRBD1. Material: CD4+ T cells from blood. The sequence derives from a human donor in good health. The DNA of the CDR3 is TGTGCCAGCTCACCACGACCGACAGGGGGCGAATATGAGCAGTTCTTC. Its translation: CASSPRPTGGEYEQFF.